These 9 T cell receptor beta chains were all obtained from the same sample, sequenced in a study of T cell clonotyping in hematopoietic cell transplantation. Using immunoSEQ multiplex PCR, the repertoire was profiled, and TCRdb retains in-frame clones only, with some absent. The table shows approximately 9,300 clones, with about 80% occurring only once. The sequencing here drew on PBMCs, taken at the time of graft-versus-host disease after allogeneic stem cell transplant. The receptors were gathered from a male patient between 60 and 69 years old who had an allogeneic stem cell transplant from an unrelated donor, so the T cells may come from the graft donor. Some clones in this sample may be carry-over from other donors' samples.

This clone was recorded only once. V gene TRBV7-8 combines with J gene TRBJ1-5; 9 positions agree with TRBD1. The CDR3 sequence is 20 residues long. V shed 1 base, J shed 4 bases, and the junction held 17 bases outside the gene matches. CDR1 SGHVS and CDR2 FQNEAQ come from the germline V gene. The CDR3 coding sequence is TGTGCCAGCAGCTTAGATCCCGGGGGGGGGACAGGGTTTTCGAATCAGCCCCAGCATTTT. Its translation is CASSLDPGGGTGFSNQPQHF.

This sequence joins TRBV6-5 and TRBJ1-2, with D hard to call. This CDR3 region has 11 residues. V shed 6 bases and J shed 5 bases, with 7 bases lying between them. Germline CDR1 and CDR2: MNHEY and SVGAGI. The CDR3 bases are TGTGCCAGCAGGGATTTATATGGCTACACCTTC. It codes for CASRDLYGYTF.

The chain recombines TRBV28 with TRBJ1-6; D is unclear. This CDR3 comprises 18 residues. Germline loops: CDR1 MDHEN, CDR2 SYDVKM. Trimming pared 0 bases from V and 6 bases from J, leaving 18 bases between. The CDR3 region is CASSLWPTPQRGNSPLHF. In DNA form, the CDR3 reads TGTGCCAGCAGTTTATGGCCTACCCCTCAGAGAGGTAATTCACCCCTCCACTTT.

The chain uses TRBV5-6 and TRBJ2-7; 9 positions match TRBD1. The CDR3 loop spans 14 amino acids. Germline CDR1 is SGHDT and CDR2 is YYEEEE. V shed 4 bases and J 7 bases; nucleotides not matched to a gene: 9. CDR3 bases: TGTGCCAGCAGCGCGGACAGGGGACTCGGGGAGCAGTACTTC. This sequence encodes CASSADRGLGEQYF.

This chain uses TRBV7-9 with TRBJ2-3; 8 bases are shared with TRBD1. The germline CDR1 and CDR2 sequences are SEHNR and FQNEAQ (reference sequence). The CDR3 is 14 amino acids. The trim removed 5 bases at V and 6 bases at J, leaving 7 bases unmatched. The chain's CDR3 is CASSIGQGTDTQYF. The CDR3 coding sequence is TGTGCCAGCAGCATCGGACAGGGAACTGATACGCAGTATTTT. Full variable domain (missing parts from reference TRBV7-9 and TRBJ2-3): DTGVSQNPRHKITKRGQNVTFRCDPISEHNRLYWYRQTLGQGPEFLTYFQNEAQLEKSRLLSDRFSAERPKGSFSTLEIQRTEQGDSAMYLCASSIGQGTDTQYFGPGTRLTVL.

The V and J genes are TRBV5-1 and TRBJ1-1; a possible D gene is TRBD1 (6 bases). CDR1 SGHRS and CDR2 YFSETQ come from the germline V gene. With 3 bases removed from V and 8 bases from J, the gap between germline ends came to 17 bases. The CDR3 has 14 residues. The CDR3 loop is CASSSLDRRHEAFF. For the CDR3, the DNA is TGCGCCAGCAGCTCATTGGACAGAAGACACGAAGCTTTCTTT. Full variable domain (missing parts from reference TRBV5-1 and TRBJ1-1): KAGVTQTPRYLIKTRGQQVTLSCSPISGHRSVSWYQQTPGQGLQFLFEYFSETQRNKGNFPGRFSGRQFSNSRSEMNVSTLELGDSALYLCASSSLDRRHEAFFGQGTRLTVV.

This rearrangement joins TRBV6-5 to TRBJ1-1; tentative D call: TRBD1 (6 bases). The germline gives CDR1 MNHEY, CDR2 SVGAGI. V lost 5 bases to trimming and J lost 1 base, with 11 bases between them. The CDR3 covers 14 residues. CDR3 amino acids: CASSGRGQNTEAFF. CDR3 bases: TGTGCCAGCAGTGGCAGGGGACAGAACACTGAAGCTTTCTTT.

This chain joins TRBV6-5 and TRBJ1-2; 10 bases are a match to TRBD1. This CDR3 has 14 amino acids. J lost 2 bases, V lost 5 bases, and 2 bases had no gene match. The V gene's germline CDR1 is MNHEY and CDR2 SVGAGI. CDR3 DNA sequence: TGTGCCAGCAGTACGGGACAGGGGAACTATGGCTACACCTTC. Translated: CASSTGQGNYGYTF.

This clone was counted only a few times. The CDR3 is CSVRRDARYGYTF. Here the CDR3 DNA reads TGCAGCGTCCGCCGGGACGCTCGCTATGGCTACACCTTC. V gene TRBV29-1 combines with J gene TRBJ1-2; a possible D gene is TRBD1 (5 bases). This CDR3 region has 13 residues. V shed 6 bases and J shed 4 bases, with 15 bases lying between them. Germline CDR1 is SQVTM and CDR2 is ANQGSEA.